This TCR beta chain derives from a study of blood T cell repertoires in COVID-19. Study summary: COVID-19 samples, acute and convalescent, were from the United States, Italy and Spain.

Libraries were prepared by immunoSEQ multiplex PCR; TCRdb keeps only in-frame clonotypes and omits some of them. The data contain around 150,000 clones, 79% of them singletons. The CDR3 is 14 residues long. Germline V gives CDR1 LGHDT, CDR2 YNNKEL (reference sequence). The trim removed 4 bases at V and 5 bases at J, leaving 5 bases unmatched. The chain recombines TRBV3-1 (or the pseudogene TRBV3-2) with TRBJ2-1, with TRBD1 matching over 7 bases. The clonotype originates from a man in his forties or fifties with active or convalescent COVID-19. The specimen sequenced was peripheral blood. The CDR3 reads CASSRGQIHNEQFF. CDR3 DNA: TGTGCCAGCAGCCGGGGACAGATACACAATGAGCAGTTCTTC.